Below are 7 T cell receptor beta chains sequenced from a single sample in a study of T cell repertoires in cytomegalovirus infection. TCRdb itself ran the reads through MiXCR, one entry per CDR3 protein. The table has about 450,000 distinct CDR3 sequences, approximately 31% seen once. Sequenced material: PBMCs. These receptors all stem from a human donor in good health (CMV status not recorded). Some clones in this sample may be carry-over from other donors' samples.

The V call is TRBV7-9, the J call TRBJ2-5, with 8 positions matching TRBD1. CDR1 and CDR2 from the germline V gene are SEHNR and FQNEAQ (reference sequence). V lost 5 bases to trimming and J lost 4 bases; unmatched junction nucleotides: 9. The CDR3 contains 15 residues. For the CDR3, the DNA is TGTGCCAGCAGCCCCCGGACAGGGTGGGGAGAGACCCAGTACTTC. It yields the protein CASSPRTGWGETQYF.

This clonotype showed up many times. The J gene is TRBJ1-4, the V gene TRBV7-8; tentative D call: TRBD1 (5 bases). Germline V gene data show CDR1 as SGHVS and CDR2 as FQNEAQ. The CDR3 extends over 18 amino acids. Trimming stripped 4 bases from V and 0 bases from J, with 18 bases between. CDR3 DNA sequence: TGTGCCAGCAGCTCAAGAGGGGTACAGCCAGCAACTAATGAAAAACTGTTTTTT. Translation gives CASSSRGVQPATNEKLFF.

The V gene is TRBV29-1, the J gene TRBJ2-4, with 10 bases aligning to TRBD2. V dropped 6 bases and J dropped 8; count of bases not matched to a gene: 4. Germline V gene data show CDR1 as SQVTM and CDR2 as ANQGSEA. This CDR3 spans 12 amino acids. The DNA for the CDR3 is TGCAGCGTCGGAAGCGGGAGGGACATTCAGTACTTC. Translated: CSVGSGRDIQYF. The whole variable domain, remainder taken from reference TRBV29-1 and TRBJ2-4, is SAVISQKPSRDICQRGTSLTIQCQVDSQVTMMFWYRQQPGQSLTLIATANQGSEATYESGFVIDKFPISRPNLTFSTLTVSNMSPEDSSIYLCSVGSGRDIQYFGAGTRLSVL.

V gene TRBV29-1 combines with J gene TRBJ1-2, with 8 bases identical to TRBD1. V was pared by 5 bases and J by 4 bases, with 3 bases of the junction left unmatched. CDR3 length: 12 residues. Germline CDR1 SQVTM, CDR2 ANQGSEA. CDR3 loop: CSVSGTGYGYTF. CDR3 nucleotides: TGCAGCGTTTCAGGGACAGGCTATGGCTACACCTTC. Complete variable domain (other parts from reference TRBV29-1 and TRBJ1-2): SAVISQKPSRDICQRGTSLTIQCQVDSQVTMMFWYRQQPGQSLTLIATANQGSEATYESGFVIDKFPISRPNLTFSTLTVSNMSPEDSSIYLCSVSGTGYGYTFGSGTRLTVV.

The V and J genes are TRBV10-2 and TRBJ2-3, with TRBD1 as a possible D gene (6 bases). V was trimmed by 10 bases and J by 3 bases, leaving 11 bases between them. The germline V gene encodes CDR1 WSHSY and CDR2 SAAADI. The CDR3 sequence is 12 residues long. The CDR3 reads CATRGQTDTQYF. CDR3 sequence (DNA): TGCGCCACCAGAGGACAGACAGATACGCAGTATTTT.

This clonotype was observed at least ten times. The genes are TRBV6-1 and TRBJ2-1, with a tentative D call TRBD2 (5 bases). The CDR3 is 13 amino acids. V was cut by 7 bases and J by 8 bases, with 15 bases left in between. CDR1 MNHNS and CDR2 SASEGT come from the germline V gene. The CDR3 bases are TGTGCCAGCAAGGTGGGAGTGTGGGATGAGCAGTTCTTC. It yields the protein CASKVGVWDEQFF.

Only a few counts were recorded for this clonotype. This chain links TRBV4-2 with TRBJ1-5; perhaps TRBD1 as D (5 bases). CDR3 length: 15 amino acids. Looked up from germline, CDR1 is LGHNA and CDR2 is YNFKEQ. V dropped 0 bases and J dropped 1 base, with 7 bases sitting between them. This CDR3 reads CASSQDQGSNQPQHF. CDR3 nucleotide sequence: TGTGCCAGCAGCCAAGACCAGGGAAGCAATCAGCCCCAGCATTTT.